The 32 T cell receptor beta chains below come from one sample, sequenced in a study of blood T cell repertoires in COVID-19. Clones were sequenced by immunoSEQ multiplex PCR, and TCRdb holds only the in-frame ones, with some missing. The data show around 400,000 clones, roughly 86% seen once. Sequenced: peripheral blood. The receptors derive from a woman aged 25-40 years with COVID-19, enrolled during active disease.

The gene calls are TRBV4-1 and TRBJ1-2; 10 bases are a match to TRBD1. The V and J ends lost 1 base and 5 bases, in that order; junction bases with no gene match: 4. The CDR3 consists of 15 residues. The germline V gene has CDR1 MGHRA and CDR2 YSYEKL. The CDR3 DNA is TGCGCCAGCAGCCAAGGGGCGGGACAGGGGTATGGCTACACCTTC. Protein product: CASSQGAGQGYGYTF.

The DNA for the CDR3 is TGTGCCAGCAGCCCTGGGACAGGGGGCCGAAATTCACCCCTCCACTTT. Translation gives CASSPGTGGRNSPLHF. The genes are TRBV9 and TRBJ1-6, with 12 bases aligning to TRBD1. The CDR3 length is 16 residues. CDR1 is SGDLS and CDR2 is YYNGEE in the germline V gene. With V trimmed by 4 bases and J by 7 bases, 6 bases remained unmatched. The full variable domain, rest sourced from reference TRBV9 and TRBJ1-6, is DSGVTQTPKHLITATGQRVTLRCSPRSGDLSVYWYQQSLDQGLQFLIQYYNGEERAKGNILERFSAQQFPDLHSELNLSSLELGDSALYFCASSPGTGGRNSPLHFGNGTRLTVT.

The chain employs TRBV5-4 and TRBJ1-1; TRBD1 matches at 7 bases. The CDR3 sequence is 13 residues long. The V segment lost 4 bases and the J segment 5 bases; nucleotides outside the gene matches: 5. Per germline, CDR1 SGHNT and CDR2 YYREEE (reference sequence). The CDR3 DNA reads TGTGCCAGCAGCGCACAGGGGAGGACTGAAGCTTTCTTT. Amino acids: CASSAQGRTEAFF. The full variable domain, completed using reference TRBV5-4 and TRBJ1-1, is ETGVTQSPTHLIKTRGQQVTLRCSSQSGHNTVSWYQQALGQGPQFIFQYYREEENGRGNFPPRFSGLQFPNYSSELNVNALELDDSALYLCASSAQGRTEAFFGQGTRLTVV.

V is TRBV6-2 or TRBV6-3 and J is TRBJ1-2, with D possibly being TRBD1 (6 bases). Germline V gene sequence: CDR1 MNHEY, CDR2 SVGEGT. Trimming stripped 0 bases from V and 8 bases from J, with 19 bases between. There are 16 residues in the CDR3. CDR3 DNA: TGTGCCAGCAGTTACTCGATTTCCGGCAGGGGCGAGGGCTACACCTTC. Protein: CASSYSISGRGEGYTF.

Written as DNA, the CDR3 is TGTGCCAGCAGCCCGGGACAGACCCTTGCAACTAATGAAAAACTGTTTTTT. It translates to CASSPGQTLATNEKLFF. V usage is TRBV7-9 and J usage is TRBJ1-4; 7 bases agree with TRBD1. Trimming took 5 bases from V and 0 from J; bases not matched to a gene: 9. CDR3 length: 17 amino acids. The V gene's germline CDR1 is SEHNR and CDR2 FQNEAQ (reference sequence).

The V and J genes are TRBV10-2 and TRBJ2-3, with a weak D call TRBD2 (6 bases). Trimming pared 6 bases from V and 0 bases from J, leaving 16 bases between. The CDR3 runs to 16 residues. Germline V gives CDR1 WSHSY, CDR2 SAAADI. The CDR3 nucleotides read TGCGCCAGCAGGGCCCGAGGCGGGGCTAGCACAGATACGCAGTATTTT. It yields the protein CASRARGGASTDTQYF.

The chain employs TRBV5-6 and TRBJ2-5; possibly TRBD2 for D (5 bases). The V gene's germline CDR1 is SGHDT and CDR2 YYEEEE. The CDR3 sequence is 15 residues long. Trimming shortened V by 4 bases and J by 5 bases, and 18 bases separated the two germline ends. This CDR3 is CASSPPGSRWETQYF. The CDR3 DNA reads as TGTGCCAGCAGCCCCCCGGGGTCCCGGTGGGAGACCCAGTACTTC.

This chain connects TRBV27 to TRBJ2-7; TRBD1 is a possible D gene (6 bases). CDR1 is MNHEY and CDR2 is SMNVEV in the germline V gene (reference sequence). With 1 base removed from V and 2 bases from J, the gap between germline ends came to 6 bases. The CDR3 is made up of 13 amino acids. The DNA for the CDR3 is TGTGCCAGCAGTTTATACAGGGCCTACGAGCAGTACTTC. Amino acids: CASSLYRAYEQYF.

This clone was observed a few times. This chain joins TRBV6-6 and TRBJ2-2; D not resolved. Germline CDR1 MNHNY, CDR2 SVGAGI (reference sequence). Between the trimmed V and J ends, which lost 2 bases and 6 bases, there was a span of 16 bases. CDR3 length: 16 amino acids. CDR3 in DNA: TGTGCCAGCAGTTACACATCGTCAGTTTCAGCCGGGGAGCTGTTTTTT. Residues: CASSYTSSVSAGELFF.

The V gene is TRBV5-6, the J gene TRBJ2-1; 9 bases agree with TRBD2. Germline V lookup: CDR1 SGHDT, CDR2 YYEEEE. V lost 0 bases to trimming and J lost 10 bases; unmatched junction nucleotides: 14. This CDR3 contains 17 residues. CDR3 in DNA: TGTGCCAGCAGCTTGGAAGTCGGGACTAGCTCTACAATAGAGCAGTTCTTC. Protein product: CASSLEVGTSSTIEQFF.

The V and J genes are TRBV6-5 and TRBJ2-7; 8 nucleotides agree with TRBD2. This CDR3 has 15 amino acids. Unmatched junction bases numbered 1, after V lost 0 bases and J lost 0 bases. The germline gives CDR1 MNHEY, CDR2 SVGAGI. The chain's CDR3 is CASSYSRGDSYEQYF. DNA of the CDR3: TGTGCCAGCAGTTACTCGCGGGGGGACTCCTACGAGCAGTACTTC.

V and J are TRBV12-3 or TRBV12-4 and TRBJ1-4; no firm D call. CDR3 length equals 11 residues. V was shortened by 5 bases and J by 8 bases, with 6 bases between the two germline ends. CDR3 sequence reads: CASSPREKLFF. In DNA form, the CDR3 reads TGTGCCAGCAGTCCTCGGGAAAAACTGTTTTTT.

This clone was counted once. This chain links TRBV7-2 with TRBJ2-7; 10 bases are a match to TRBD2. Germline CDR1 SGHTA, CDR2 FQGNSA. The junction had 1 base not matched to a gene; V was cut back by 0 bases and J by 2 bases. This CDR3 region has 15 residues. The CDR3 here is CASSLASGRAYEQYF. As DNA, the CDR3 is TGTGCCAGCAGCTTAGCCAGCGGGAGGGCCTACGAGCAGTACTTC.

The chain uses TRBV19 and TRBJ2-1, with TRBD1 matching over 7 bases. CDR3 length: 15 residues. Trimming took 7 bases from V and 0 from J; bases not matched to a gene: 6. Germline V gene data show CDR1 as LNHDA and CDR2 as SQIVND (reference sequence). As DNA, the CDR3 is TGTGCCAGTACCCTGGACAGGAGCTCCTACAATGAGCAGTTCTTC. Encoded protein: CASTLDRSSYNEQFF. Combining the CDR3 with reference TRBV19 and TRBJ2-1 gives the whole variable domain DGGITQSPKYLFRKEGQNVTLSCEQNLNHDAMYWYRQDPGQGLRLIYYSQIVNDFQKGDIAEGYSVSREKKESFPLTVTSAQKNPTAFYLCASTLDRSSYNEQFFGPGTRLTVL.

CDR3 sequence: CAWSLQTEAFF. The CDR3 coding sequence is TGTGCCTGGAGCCTACAGACTGAAGCTTTCTTT. This chain links TRBV30 with TRBJ1-1; unclear D gene. The CDR3 totals 11 residues. Per germline, CDR1 GTSNPN and CDR2 SVGIG (reference sequence). V shed 3 bases and J shed 5 bases, with 7 bases lying between them.

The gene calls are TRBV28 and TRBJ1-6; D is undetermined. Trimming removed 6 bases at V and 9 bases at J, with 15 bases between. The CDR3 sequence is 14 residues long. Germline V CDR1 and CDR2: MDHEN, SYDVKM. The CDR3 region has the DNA TGTGCCAGCAGCCGTCGGGGTGTGGGTTCACCCCTCCACTTT. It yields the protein CASSRRGVGSPLHF.

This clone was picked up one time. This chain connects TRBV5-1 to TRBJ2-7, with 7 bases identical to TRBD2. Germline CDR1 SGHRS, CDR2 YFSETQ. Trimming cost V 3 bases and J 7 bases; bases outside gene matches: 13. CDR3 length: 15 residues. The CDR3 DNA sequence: TGCGCCAGCAGCTCCCGAGCGGGATGGCCTCGGGAGCAGTACTTC. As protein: CASSSRAGWPREQYF.

CDR3 sequence (DNA): TGTGCCAGCTCATCCCGACGGACACAAGCCCAGCATTTT. Protein product: CASSSRRTQAQHF. The chain employs TRBV18 and TRBJ1-5; possible D gene TRBD1, 5 bases. The CDR3 length is 13 residues. Germline V gene sequence: CDR1 KGHSH, CDR2 LQKENI. Between the trimmed V and J ends, which lost 5 bases and 11 bases, there was a span of 16 bases.

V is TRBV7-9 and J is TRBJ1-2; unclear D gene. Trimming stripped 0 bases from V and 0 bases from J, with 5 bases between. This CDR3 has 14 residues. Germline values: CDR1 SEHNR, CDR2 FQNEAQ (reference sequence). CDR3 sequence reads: CASSLASANYGYTF. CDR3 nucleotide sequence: TGTGCCAGCAGCTTAGCGTCGGCTAACTATGGCTACACCTTC.

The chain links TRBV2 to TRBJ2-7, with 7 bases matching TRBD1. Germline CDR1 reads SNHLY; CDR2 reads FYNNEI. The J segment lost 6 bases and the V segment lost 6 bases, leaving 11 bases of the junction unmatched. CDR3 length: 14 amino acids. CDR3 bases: TGTGCCAGCAGCACGGGACAGAGGGGTTTCGAGCAGTACTTC. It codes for CASSTGQRGFEQYF.

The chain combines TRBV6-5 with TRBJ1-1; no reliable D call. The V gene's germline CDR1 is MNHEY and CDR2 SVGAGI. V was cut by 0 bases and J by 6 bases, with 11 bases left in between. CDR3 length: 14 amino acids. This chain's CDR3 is CASSYSRLGPEAFF. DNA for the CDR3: TGTGCCAGCAGTTACTCCCGACTTGGCCCTGAAGCTTTCTTT.

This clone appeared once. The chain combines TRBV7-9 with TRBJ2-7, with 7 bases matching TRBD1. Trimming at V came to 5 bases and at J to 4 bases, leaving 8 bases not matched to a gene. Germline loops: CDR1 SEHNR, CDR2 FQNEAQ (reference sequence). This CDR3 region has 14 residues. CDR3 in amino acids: CASSLRAGGYEQYF. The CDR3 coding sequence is TGTGCCAGCAGCCTTCGGGCAGGGGGATACGAGCAGTACTTC.

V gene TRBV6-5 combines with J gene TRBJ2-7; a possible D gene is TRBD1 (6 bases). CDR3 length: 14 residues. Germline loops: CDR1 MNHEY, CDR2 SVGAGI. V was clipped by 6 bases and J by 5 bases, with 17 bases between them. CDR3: CASSRTQGNDEQYF. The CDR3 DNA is TGTGCCAGCAGCCGAACCCAGGGGAACGACGAGCAGTACTTC.

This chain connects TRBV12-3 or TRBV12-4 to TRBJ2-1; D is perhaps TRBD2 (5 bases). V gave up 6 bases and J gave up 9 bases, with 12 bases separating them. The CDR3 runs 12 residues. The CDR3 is CASSTNEGEQFF. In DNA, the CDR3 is TGTGCCAGCAGCACTAATGAGGGTGAGCAGTTCTTC.

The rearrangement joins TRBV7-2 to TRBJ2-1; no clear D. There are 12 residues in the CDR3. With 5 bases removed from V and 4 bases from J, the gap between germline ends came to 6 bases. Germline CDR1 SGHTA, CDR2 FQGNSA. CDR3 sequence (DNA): TGTGCCAGCAGCCTCCGGTACAATGAGCAGTTCTTC. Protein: CASSLRYNEQFF.

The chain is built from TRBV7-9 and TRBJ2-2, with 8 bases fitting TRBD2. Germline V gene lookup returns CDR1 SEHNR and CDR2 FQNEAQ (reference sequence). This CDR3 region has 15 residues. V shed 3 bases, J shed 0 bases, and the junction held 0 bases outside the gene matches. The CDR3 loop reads CASSLGLANTGELFF. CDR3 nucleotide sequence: TGTGCCAGCAGCTTGGGACTAGCGAACACCGGGGAGCTGTTTTTT.

The CDR3 DNA reads as TGTGCCTCCCGGACTAGCTACAATGAGCAGTTCTTC. This translates into CASRTSYNEQFF. The V and J genes are TRBV19 and TRBJ2-1; 7 nucleotides align to TRBD2. The V gene's germline CDR1 is LNHDA and CDR2 SQIVND (reference sequence). The CDR3 runs to 12 residues. V lost 11 bases and J lost 3; bases outside the gene matches: 4.

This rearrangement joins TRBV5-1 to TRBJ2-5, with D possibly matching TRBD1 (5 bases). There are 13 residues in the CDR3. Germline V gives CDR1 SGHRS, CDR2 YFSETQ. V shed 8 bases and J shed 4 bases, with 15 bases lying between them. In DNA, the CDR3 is TGCGCCAGTGATGGGGCAGGCGGAGAGACCCAGTACTTC. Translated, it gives CASDGAGGETQYF.

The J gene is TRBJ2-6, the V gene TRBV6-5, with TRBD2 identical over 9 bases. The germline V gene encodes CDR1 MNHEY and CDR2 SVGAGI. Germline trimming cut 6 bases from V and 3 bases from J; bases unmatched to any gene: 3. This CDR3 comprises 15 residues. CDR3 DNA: TGTGCCAGCAGGCCAGCGGGGGGTGGGGCCAACGTCCTGACTTTC. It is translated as CASRPAGGGANVLTF.

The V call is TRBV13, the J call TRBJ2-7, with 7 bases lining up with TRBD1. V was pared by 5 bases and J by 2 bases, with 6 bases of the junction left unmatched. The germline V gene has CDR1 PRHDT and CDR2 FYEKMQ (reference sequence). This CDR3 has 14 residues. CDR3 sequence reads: CASSARDRTYEQYF. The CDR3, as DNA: TGTGCCAGCAGCGCCCGGGACAGAACCTACGAGCAGTACTTC.

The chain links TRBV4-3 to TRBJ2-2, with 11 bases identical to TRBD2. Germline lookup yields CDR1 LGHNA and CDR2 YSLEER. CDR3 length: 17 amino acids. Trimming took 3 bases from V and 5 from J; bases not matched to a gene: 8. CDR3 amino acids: CASSQHLAGGGTGELFF. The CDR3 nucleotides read TGCGCCAGCAGCCAGCATCTAGCGGGAGGAGGGACCGGGGAGCTGTTTTTT.

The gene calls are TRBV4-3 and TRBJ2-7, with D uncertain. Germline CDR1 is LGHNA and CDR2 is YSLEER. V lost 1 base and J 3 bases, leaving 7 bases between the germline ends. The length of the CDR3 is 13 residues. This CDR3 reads CASSQVQDYEQYF. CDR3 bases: TGCGCCAGCAGCCAAGTCCAGGACTACGAGCAGTACTTC.